This T cell receptor (beta chain) was sequenced in a study of T cell responses to AZD1222 COVID-19 vaccine. The protocol was immunoSEQ multiplex PCR, while the TCRdb copy is restricted to in-frame clones and leaves out a portion. The sample has some 170,000 clones, just under 90% seen once; the top ten hold more than 4%. The germline V and J ends were trimmed by 6 bases and 2 bases, with 13 bases remaining between them. The CDR3 sequence is 14 residues long. CDR1 is MDHEN, CDR2 SYDVKM, per germline. This clone was seen only once. The receptor was derived from an adult who received the MenACWY meningococcal vaccine as a control. The material sequenced was peripheral blood, taken 28 days after the second dose of the MenACWY control vaccine. This chain links TRBV28 with TRBJ2-5; no definite D call. The CDR3 nucleotides read TGTGCCAGCAGCCACCTGACGGTTCAAGAGACCCAGTACTTC. It specifies CASSHLTVQETQYF.